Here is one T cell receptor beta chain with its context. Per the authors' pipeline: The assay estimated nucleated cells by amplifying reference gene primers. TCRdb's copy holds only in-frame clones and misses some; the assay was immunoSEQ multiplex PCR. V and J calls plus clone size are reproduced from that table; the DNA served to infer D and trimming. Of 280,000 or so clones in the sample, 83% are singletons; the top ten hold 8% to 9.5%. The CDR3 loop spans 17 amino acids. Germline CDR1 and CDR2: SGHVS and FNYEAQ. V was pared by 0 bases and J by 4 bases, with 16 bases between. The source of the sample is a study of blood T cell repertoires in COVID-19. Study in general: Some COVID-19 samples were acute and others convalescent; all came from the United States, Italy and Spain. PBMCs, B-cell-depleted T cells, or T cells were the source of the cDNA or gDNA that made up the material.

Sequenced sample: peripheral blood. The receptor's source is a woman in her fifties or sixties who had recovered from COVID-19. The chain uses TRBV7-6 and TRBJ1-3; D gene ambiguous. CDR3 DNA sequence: TGTGCCAGCAGCTTAGCATACACATCTGCCCGAGGAAACACCATATATTTT. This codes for CASSLAYTSARGNTIYF.